Below are 24 T cell receptor beta chains sequenced from a single sample in a study of blood T cell repertoires in COVID-19. Clones were read by immunoSEQ multiplex PCR, and TCRdb kept only the in-frame ones, dropping some. The sample yields about 290,000 clones, around 90% seen once. Sequenced material: PBMCs or T cells enriched from blood (not recorded which). All receptors derive from a woman in her thirties or forties who had recovered from COVID-19.

V usage is TRBV30 and J usage is TRBJ1-3; D is perhaps TRBD1 (5 bases). Looked up from germline, CDR1 is GTSNPN and CDR2 is SVGIG (reference sequence). The V end was cut by 8 bases, the J end by 0 bases, with 14 bases between. The CDR3 is made up of 14 amino acids. The CDR3 region has the DNA TGTGCCGGGGGGAGACAGTTCTCTGGAAACACCATATATTTT. The encoded protein is CAGGRQFSGNTIYF.

The V call is TRBV5-1, the J call TRBJ2-3; 15 bases line up with TRBD2. Germline loops: CDR1 SGHRS, CDR2 YFSETQ. This CDR3 is 16 amino acids long. The ends lost 5 bases at V and 4 bases at J; junction bases unmatched: 5. The CDR3, as DNA: TGCGCCAGCAGAATAGGACTAGCGGGAGGGGCAGATACGCAGTATTTT. It yields the protein CASRIGLAGGADTQYF. The whole variable domain, remainder taken from reference TRBV5-1 and TRBJ2-3, is KAGVTQTPRYLIKTRGQQVTLSCSPISGHRSVSWYQQTPGQGLQFLFEYFSETQRNKGNFPGRFSGRQFSNSRSEMNVSTLELGDSALYLCASRIGLAGGADTQYFGPGTRLTVL.

This chain connects TRBV11-1 to TRBJ1-2; D is perhaps TRBD1 (6 bases). V was pared by 1 base and J by 8 bases, with 14 bases between. Germline V gives CDR1 SGHAT, CDR2 FQDESV (reference sequence). This CDR3 has 14 residues. The CDR3 nucleotides read TGTGCCAGCAGCTTAGGCCTAACAGGACAGGGCTACACCTTC. It is translated as CASSLGLTGQGYTF.

The chain joins TRBV28 to TRBJ1-2, with D perhaps matching TRBD1 (6 bases). The V and J ends lost 5 bases and 1 base respectively, with 8 bases between them. The CDR3 covers 13 residues. Germline CDR1 MDHEN, CDR2 SYDVKM. CDR3 sequence: CASSLDSNYGYTF. CDR3 sequence (DNA): TGTGCCAGCAGTCTGGACAGTAACTATGGCTACACCTTC.

A single count supports this clone. The genes are TRBV19 and TRBJ1-1; D is perhaps TRBD1 (6 bases). The length of the CDR3 is 14 residues. V lost 7 bases and J 6 bases, leaving 18 bases between the germline ends. Germline CDR1 LNHDA, CDR2 SQIVND (reference sequence). CDR3 protein: CASMQGRRVAEAFF. The CDR3 coding sequence is TGTGCCAGTATGCAGGGGCGCCGGGTGGCTGAAGCTTTCTTT.

The chain carries TRBV6-5 and TRBJ1-2; 7 nucleotides agree with TRBD1. The V and J ends lost 5 bases and 1 base, in that order; junction bases with no gene match: 4. The CDR3 is made up of 14 amino acids. The germline V gene encodes CDR1 MNHEY and CDR2 SVGAGI. Here the CDR3 reads CASSKDRSNYGYTF. The DNA of the CDR3 is TGTGCCAGCAGTAAGGACAGGAGTAACTATGGCTACACCTTC.

The chain joins TRBV5-6 to TRBJ2-7, with D maybe TRBD2 (6 bases). The CDR3 runs 14 residues. V lost 4 bases and J lost 7, with 18 bases in between. In germline, CDR1 is SGHDT, CDR2 YYEEEE. In DNA, the CDR3 is TGTGCCAGCAGCCCGGGACTGGGCCTTGGAGAGCAGTACTTC. Translation gives CASSPGLGLGEQYF.

The J gene is TRBJ1-2, the V gene TRBV5-4, with a possible D match to TRBD1 (5 bases). Germline lookup yields CDR1 SGHNT and CDR2 YYREEE (reference sequence). CDR3 length equals 13 residues. The V gene lost 0 bases and the J gene lost 8 bases, with 11 bases spanning the gap. This CDR3 reads CASSLEGLGGYTF. The CDR3 DNA reads as TGTGCCAGCAGCTTGGAGGGGCTCGGAGGCTACACCTTC.

The rearrangement uses TRBV9 and TRBJ1-6; 10 positions agree with TRBD1. J lost 13 bases, V lost 3 bases, and 13 bases had no gene match. Germline lookup yields CDR1 SGDLS and CDR2 YYNGEE. This CDR3 is built from 16 residues. CDR3 bases: TGTGCCAGCAGCGACGGGGGGACAGGGGAGCATTTCCCCCTCCACTTT. This encodes CASSDGGTGEHFPLHF.

The V and J genes are TRBV5-5 and TRBJ2-7, with a tentative D call TRBD1 (6 bases). The ends were cut back, 4 bases at V and 7 bases at J, with 18 bases in the middle. CDR1 and CDR2 (germline): SGHKS, YYEKEE (reference sequence). The CDR3 is made up of 14 amino acids. As DNA, the CDR3 is TGTGCCAGCAGCCACACGCCGATTAGGGGGGAGCAGTACTTC. It yields the protein CASSHTPIRGEQYF.

Turning to this clone: It is likely a read error, because the conserved phenylalanine at the end of the CDR3 is missing. The DNA is omitted, as the CDR3 cannot be located on it reliably, and the CDR3 follows TCRdb's listing. The rearrangement links TRBV28 to TRBJ1-2; no check of the table's D call, TRBD1, against the DNA was made. The CDR3 is 15 residues long, ends included. The germline gives CDR1 MDHEN, CDR2 SYDVKM. The CDR3 sequence: CASSLLGSPGQGFFR.

This chain connects TRBV15 to TRBJ1-3; 7 bases map to TRBD1. The J segment lost 6 bases and the V segment lost 2 bases, leaving 4 bases of the junction unmatched. The CDR3 loop spans 14 amino acids. Germline V lookup: CDR1 LNHNV, CDR2 YYDKDF (reference sequence). The CDR3 loop reads CATSRSTGSNTIYF. The CDR3 region has the DNA TGTGCCACCAGCAGATCGACAGGGTCAAACACCATATATTTT.

The rearrangement joins TRBV12-5 to TRBJ2-1; 12 nucleotides align to TRBD1. The V segment lost 6 bases and the J segment 7 bases; nucleotides outside the gene matches: 10. This CDR3 is built from 16 residues. Germline assignment: CDR1 LGHNT and CDR2 FRNRAP. CDR3: CASGPPGQGAWNEQFF. The CDR3 DNA follows: TGTGCTAGTGGACCGCCGGGACAGGGGGCCTGGAATGAGCAGTTCTTC.

V is TRBV6-5 and J is TRBJ1-1; D may be TRBD1 (5 bases). Germline V gives CDR1 MNHEY, CDR2 SVGAGI. The CDR3 loop spans 15 amino acids. Trimming removed 2 bases from V and 3 bases from J, with 13 bases in between. Here the CDR3 reads CASSYTSGWDTEAFF. DNA of the CDR3: TGTGCCAGCAGTTACACGTCAGGGTGGGACACTGAAGCTTTCTTT.

The chain uses TRBV5-1 and TRBJ1-1; TRBD1 might be the D (6 bases). CDR3 length equals 14 residues. The V and J ends lost 4 bases and 4 bases respectively, with 14 bases between them. The germline V gene encodes CDR1 SGHRS and CDR2 YFSETQ. Written as DNA, the CDR3 is TGCGCCAGCAGCGAACAGGGCCCGGGCACTGAAGCTTTCTTT. It is translated as CASSEQGPGTEAFF.

CDR3 residues: CASSDASETANNTIYF. The DNA for the CDR3 is TGTGCCAGCAGTGACGCATCGGAGACGGCGAATAACACCATATATTTT. This chain uses TRBV6-4 with TRBJ1-3, with D unclear. Trimming stripped 2 bases from V and 7 bases from J, with 18 bases between. The CDR3 loop spans 16 amino acids. Per germline, CDR1 MRHNA and CDR2 SNTAGT.

The chain is built from TRBV21-1 and TRBJ2-7; the DNA was not compared with TRBD2, the D call given in the table. TRBV21-1 has pseudogene status. The CDR3 covers 15 residues. In DNA form, the CDR3 reads TGTGCCAGCACGTCGTTCGGGAGTCACTCCTACGAGCAGTACTTC. It encodes CASTSFGSHSYEQYF.

V usage is TRBV24-1 and J usage is TRBJ2-1; TRBD1 matches at 8 bases. This CDR3 region has 13 residues. Losses at the gene ends were 7 bases for V and 6 bases for J; bases not matched to a gene: 4. Germline-derived CDR1 and CDR2 are KGHDR and SFDVKD. The CDR3 nucleotides are TGTGCCACCAGCGGACAGGGAAGCAATGAGCAGTTCTTC. It yields the protein CATSGQGSNEQFF.

V usage is TRBV7-9 and J usage is TRBJ2-1, with 7 bases lining up with TRBD2. Germline trimming cut 3 bases from V and 5 bases from J; bases unmatched to any gene: 16. The CDR3 loop spans 18 amino acids. Germline loops: CDR1 SEHNR, CDR2 FQNEAQ (reference sequence). The CDR3 DNA reads as TGTGCCAGCAGCTTCACCGGACTAGTTGCATCAGCTCACAATGAGCAGTTCTTC. Amino acid sequence: CASSFTGLVASAHNEQFF. Looking up the rest from reference TRBV7-9 and TRBJ2-1 gives the full variable domain: DTGVSQNPRHKITKRGQNVTFRCDPISEHNRLYWYRQTLGQGPEFLTYFQNEAQLEKSRLLSDRFSAERPKGSFSTLEIQRTEQGDSAMYLCASSFTGLVASAHNEQFFGPGTRLTVL.

The V call is TRBV6-5, the J call TRBJ1-2; 8 bases are a match to TRBD1. The junction had 6 bases not matched to a gene; V was cut back by 3 bases and J by 3 bases. The CDR3 covers 15 residues. Germline-derived CDR1 and CDR2 are MNHEY and SVGAGI. The CDR3 region is CASSYNGQGYYGYTF. In DNA form, the CDR3 reads TGTGCCAGCAGTTATAATGGACAGGGATACTATGGCTACACCTTC.

This chain joins TRBV6-2 or TRBV6-3 and TRBJ1-4; D possibly corresponds to TRBD1 (5 bases). Trimming removed 5 bases from V and 5 bases from J, with 12 bases in between. This CDR3 spans 14 amino acids. Germline values: CDR1 MNHEY, CDR2 SVGEGT. The CDR3 DNA is TGTGCCAGCAGTCCCGGGGGAGGGAATGAAAAACTGTTTTTT. Amino acids: CASSPGGGNEKLFF.

The chain carries TRBV23-1 and TRBJ2-3; possible D gene TRBD1, 5 bases. TRBV23-1 is flagged as an ORF with uncertain function. The CDR3 runs to 14 residues. V was pared by 4 bases and J by 8 bases, with 16 bases between. The CDR3 protein is CASSPRRQGVTQYF. For the CDR3, the DNA is TGCGCCAGCAGTCCCCGTCGGCAGGGCGTTACGCAGTATTTT.

This chain connects TRBV3-1 (or the pseudogene TRBV3-2) to TRBJ2-1; no definite D call. Germline V gene lookup returns CDR1 LGHDT and CDR2 YNNKEL (reference sequence). This CDR3 is built from 15 residues. V lost 4 bases and J 2 bases, leaving 12 bases between the germline ends. The CDR3 DNA follows: TGTGCCAGCAGCCGCCGGAATAGCCCCTACAATGAGCAGTTCTTC. Translating gives CASSRRNSPYNEQFF.

In nucleotides, the CDR3 is TGTGCCTGGACCCGGAGGTTAGACTATGGCTACACCTTC. It is translated as CAWTRRLDYGYTF. This chain joins TRBV30 and TRBJ1-2; unclear D gene. This CDR3 region has 13 residues. The germline V gene encodes CDR1 GTSNPN and CDR2 SVGIG (reference sequence). V was pared by 4 bases and J by 3 bases, with 12 bases between.